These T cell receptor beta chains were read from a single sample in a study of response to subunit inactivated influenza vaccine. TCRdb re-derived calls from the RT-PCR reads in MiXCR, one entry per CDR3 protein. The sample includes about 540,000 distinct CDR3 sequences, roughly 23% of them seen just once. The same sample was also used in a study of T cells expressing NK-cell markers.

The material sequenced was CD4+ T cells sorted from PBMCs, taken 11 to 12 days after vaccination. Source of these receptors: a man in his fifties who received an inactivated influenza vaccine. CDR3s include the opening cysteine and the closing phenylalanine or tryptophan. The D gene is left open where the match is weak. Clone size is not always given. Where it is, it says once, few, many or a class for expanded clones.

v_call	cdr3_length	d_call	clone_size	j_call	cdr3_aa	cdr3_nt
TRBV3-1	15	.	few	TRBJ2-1	CASSHGTSSYNEQFF	TGTGCCAGCAGCCACGGCACCAGCTCCTACAATGAGCAGTTCTTC
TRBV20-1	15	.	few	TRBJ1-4	CSASQGGLKNEKLFF	TGCAGTGCTAGTCAGGGAGGGCTGAAGAATGAAAAACTGTTTTTT
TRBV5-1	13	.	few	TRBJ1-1	CASSFGSLSEAFF	TGCGCCAGCAGCTTTGGCAGTCTCTCTGAAGCTTTCTTT
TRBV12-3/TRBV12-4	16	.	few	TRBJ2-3	CASSLARAGGTDTQYF	TGTGCCAGCAGTTTAGCAAGAGCAGGGGGCACAGATACGCAGTATTTT
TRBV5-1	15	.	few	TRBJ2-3	CASSLTPMGRDTQYF	TGCGCCAGCAGCTTGACCCCAATGGGGAGGGATACGCAGTATTTT
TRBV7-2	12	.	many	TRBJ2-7	CASSLVLYEQYF	TGTGCCAGCAGCTTAGTTCTGTACGAGCAGTACTTC
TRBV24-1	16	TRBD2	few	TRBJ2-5	CATSDNGLAGGGTQYF	TGTGCCACCAGTGACAATGGACTAGCGGGAGGCGGGACCCAGTACTTC
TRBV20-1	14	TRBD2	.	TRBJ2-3	CSASPGRVTDTQYF	TGCAGTGCTAGTCCCGGGAGGGTAACAGATACGCAGTATTTT
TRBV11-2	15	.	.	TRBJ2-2	CASRTVRRNTGELFF	TGTGCCAGCAGGACCGTCCGGAGGAACACCGGGGAGCTGTTTTTT
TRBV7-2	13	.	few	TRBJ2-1	CASSLSTREVRVF	TGTGCCAGCAGCCTTTCCACTAGGGAGGTACGGGTCTTC
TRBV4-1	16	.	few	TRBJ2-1	CASSQVLAGFYNEQFF	TGCGCCAGCAGCCAAGTCCTAGCAGGGTTCTACAATGAGCAGTTCTTC
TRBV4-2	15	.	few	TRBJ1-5	CASSGTGNSNQPQHF	TGTGCCAGCAGCGGGACGGGGAATAGCAATCAGCCCCAGCATTTT
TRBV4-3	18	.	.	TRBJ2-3	CASSQDWGVPLSGDTQYF	TGCGCCAGCAGCCAAGATTGGGGAGTGCCTCTGTCTGGAGATACGCAGTATTTT
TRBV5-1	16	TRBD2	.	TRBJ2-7	CASSLSSGRVSYEQYF	TGCGCCAGCAGCTTGTCTTCCGGGAGGGTCTCCTACGAGCAGTACTTC
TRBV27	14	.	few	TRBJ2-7	CASSPDLFRYEQYF	TGTGCCAGCAGTCCCGATTTGTTCCGGTACGAGCAGTACTTC
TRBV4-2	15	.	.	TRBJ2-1	CASSRQTGSPNEQFF	TGTGCCAGCAGCCGCCAGACGGGCAGCCCCAATGAGCAGTTCTTC
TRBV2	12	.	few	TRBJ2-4	CASSGPGNIQYF	TGTGCCAGCTCGGGCCCGGGGAACATTCAGTACTTC
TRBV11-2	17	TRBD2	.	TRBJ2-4	CASKGGREGRVKNIQYF	TGTGCCAGCAAAGGGGGACGGGAGGGCCGCGTCAAAAACATTCAGTACTTC
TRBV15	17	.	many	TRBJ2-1	CATSREVRGSSYNEQFF	TGTGCCACCAGCAGGGAGGTCCGGGGGAGCTCCTACAATGAGCAGTTCTTC
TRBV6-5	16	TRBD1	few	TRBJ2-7	CASSLRRGQGSYEQYF	TGTGCCAGCAGTTTACGAAGGGGACAGGGGAGCTACGAGCAGTACTTC
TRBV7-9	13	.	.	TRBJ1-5	CASSPSRGKPQHF	TGTGCCAGCAGCCCCTCGAGAGGGAAGCCCCAGCATTTT
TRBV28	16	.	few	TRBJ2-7	CASSSLRSQRPYEQYF	TGTGCCAGCAGTTCCCTCCGAAGCCAGAGGCCCTACGAGCAGTACTTC
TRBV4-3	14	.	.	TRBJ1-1	CASSQGPPGTEAFF	TGCGCCAGCAGCCAAGGCCCCCCTGGTACTGAAGCTTTCTTT
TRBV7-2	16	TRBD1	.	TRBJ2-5	CASSITSGTGVETQYF	TGTGCCAGCAGCATTACTTCCGGGACAGGGGTTGAGACCCAGTACTTC
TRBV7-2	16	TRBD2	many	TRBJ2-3	CASSPTSGGAGDTQYF	TGTGCCAGCAGCCCTACTAGCGGGGGGGCCGGGGATACGCAGTATTTT
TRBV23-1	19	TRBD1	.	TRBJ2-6	CASTLQPGQGLSGANVLTF	TGCGCCAGCACTCTACAACCGGGACAGGGCCTGTCTGGGGCCAACGTCCTGACTTTC
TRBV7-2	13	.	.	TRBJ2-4	CASSFGAKNIQYF	TGTGCCAGCAGCTTTGGGGCCAAAAACATTCAGTACTTC
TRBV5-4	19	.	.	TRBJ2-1	CASSFKPIQLLDSYNEQFF	TGTGCCAGCAGCTTTAAACCCATCCAACTCCTCGATTCCTACAATGAGCAGTTCTTC
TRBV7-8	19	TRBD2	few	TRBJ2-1	CASRDIGTSGRVLYNEQFF	TGTGCCAGCAGAGACATCGGGACTAGCGGGAGGGTCTTGTACAATGAGCAGTTCTTC
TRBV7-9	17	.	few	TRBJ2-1	CASSSTGRGGGRNEQFF	TGTGCCAGCAGCTCCACTGGTCGAGGGGGAGGTAGAAATGAGCAGTTCTTC